This record covers a single T cell receptor beta chain. Its antigen is still unknown. These data come from a study of T cell clones after liver transplantation. Data came from immunoSEQ multiplex PCR; TCRdb stores just in-frame clones and leaves some out. The sample includes roughly 80,000 clones, roughly 80% of them seen just once. The germline CDR1 and CDR2 sequences are SEHNR and FQNEAQ (reference sequence). This CDR3 is built from 14 residues. J gave up 8 bases and V 0 bases, and 6 bases lay outside the gene matches. Findings of the study overall: Compared with third party-reactive sequences, donor-reactive ones declined more, independent of withdrawal success. Low donor cell numbers restricted donor-reactive repertoire measurement in a couple of subjects.

V and J are TRBV7-9 and TRBJ1-2, with TRBD1 identical over 7 bases. The material sequenced was CD4+ T cells from blood, taken around 45 months after liver transplant. The sequence was obtained from a human patient who received a liver transplant. Some T cells may be supplied by the graft donor. Here the CDR3 DNA reads TGTGCCAGCAGCTTAGCGGCAGGGGGGAAGGGCTACACCTTC. Encoded protein: CASSLAAGGKGYTF. Filled out from reference TRBV7-9 and TRBJ1-2, the complete variable domain reads DTGVSQNPRHKITKRGQNVTFRCDPISEHNRLYWYRQTLGQGPEFLTYFQNEAQLEKSRLLSDRFSAERPKGSFSTLEIQRTEQGDSAMYLCASSLAAGGKGYTFGSGTRLTVV.